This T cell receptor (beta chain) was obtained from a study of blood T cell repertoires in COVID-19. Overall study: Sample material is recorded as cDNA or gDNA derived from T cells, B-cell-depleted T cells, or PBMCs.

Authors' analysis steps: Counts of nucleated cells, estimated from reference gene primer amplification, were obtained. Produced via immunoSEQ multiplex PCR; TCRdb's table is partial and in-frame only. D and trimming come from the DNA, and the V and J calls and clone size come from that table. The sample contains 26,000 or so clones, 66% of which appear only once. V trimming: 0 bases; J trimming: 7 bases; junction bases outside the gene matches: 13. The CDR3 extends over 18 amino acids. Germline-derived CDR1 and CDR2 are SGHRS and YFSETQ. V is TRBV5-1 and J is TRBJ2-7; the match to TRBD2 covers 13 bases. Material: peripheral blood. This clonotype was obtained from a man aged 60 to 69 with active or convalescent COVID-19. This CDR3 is CASSLEGLAGTLVSEQYF. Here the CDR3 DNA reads TGCGCCAGCAGCTTGGAGGGACTAGCGGGGACCCTCGTTTCAGAGCAGTACTTC.